Below, 9 T cell receptor beta chains from the same sample are listed, as sequenced in a study of cytomegalovirus exposure and HLA in healthy donors. The PCR was carried out with 60 Vbeta primers and 13 Jbeta primers. Sequenced by immunoSEQ multiplex PCR; TCRdb stores in-frame clones only, minus some. The sample includes 60,000 to 100,000 clones. Input material: PBMCs. Receptor source: a man younger than 40 in good health and CMV-seronegative.

The J gene is TRBJ2-2, the V gene TRBV9; TRBD1 agrees at 8 bases. Per the germline V gene, CDR1 is SGDLS and CDR2 is YYNGEE. The ends lost 0 bases at V and 4 bases at J; junction bases unmatched: 2. This CDR3 spans 15 amino acids. The CDR3 loop reads CASSVGTGGTGELFF. The DNA for the CDR3 is TGTGCCAGCAGCGTAGGCACAGGGGGCACCGGGGAGCTGTTTTTT.

The CDR3 region has the DNA TGTGCCAGCAGTTCCACAGGGACATGGTACAATGAGCAGTTCTTC. Amino acids: CASSSTGTWYNEQFF. The gene calls are TRBV6-5 and TRBJ2-1, with TRBD1 as a possible D gene (6 bases). Germline lookup yields CDR1 MNHEY and CDR2 SVGAGI. V was pared by 4 bases and J by 4 bases, with 14 bases between. CDR3 length equals 15 residues.

The chain links TRBV11-2 to TRBJ2-7; 9 nucleotides match TRBD2. Germline V gene data show CDR1 as SGHAT and CDR2 as FQNNGV. V shed 3 bases and J 4 bases; nucleotides not matched to a gene: 7. This CDR3 has 15 residues. The CDR3 DNA reads as TGTGCCAGCAGCTTGGGCGGGAGGGAGGGGTACGAGCAGTACTTC. Encoded protein: CASSLGGREGYEQYF.

The chain carries TRBV7-9 and TRBJ2-2; TRBD1 aligns across 7 bases. Germline loops: CDR1 SEHNR, CDR2 FQNEAQ (reference sequence). V shed 3 bases and J 7 bases; nucleotides not matched to a gene: 8. The CDR3 has 15 amino acids. The CDR3 spells CASSLWTGRDGELFF. CDR3 DNA sequence: TGTGCCAGCAGCTTGTGGACAGGCCGCGACGGGGAGCTGTTTTTT. The full variable domain, its missing parts supplied by reference TRBV7-9 and TRBJ2-2, is DTGVSQNPRHKITKRGQNVTFRCDPISEHNRLYWYRQTLGQGPEFLTYFQNEAQLEKSRLLSDRFSAERPKGSFSTLEIQRTEQGDSAMYLCASSLWTGRDGELFFGEGSRLTVL.

This chain links TRBV14 with TRBJ1-1; 11 bases are a match to TRBD1. The CDR3 contains 17 residues. The J segment lost 5 bases and the V segment lost 2 bases, leaving 10 bases of the junction unmatched. Germline CDR1 and CDR2: SGHDN and FVKESK. The CDR3 bases are TGTGCCAGCAGCCAACCGCTACGGGACAGGGGGGGTACTGAAGCTTTCTTT. Translated: CASSQPLRDRGGTEAFF.

The chain combines TRBV9 with TRBJ2-2, with a possible D match to TRBD1 (5 bases). The V end lost 1 base, the J end lost 7 bases, and 5 bases lay between the germline ends. Germline loops: CDR1 SGDLS, CDR2 YYNGEE. The CDR3 length is 12 residues. CDR3 sequence reads: CASSVRGGELFF. The CDR3 nucleotides are TGTGCCAGCAGCGTAAGGGGCGGGGAGCTGTTTTTT.

This sequence joins TRBV19 and TRBJ1-4, with 7 bases fitting TRBD1. The ends lost 1 base at V and 0 bases at J; junction bases unmatched: 2. This CDR3 has 16 residues. Germline values: CDR1 LNHDA, CDR2 SQIVND (reference sequence). The CDR3 sequence is CASSIGDSATNEKLFF. In DNA form, the CDR3 reads TGTGCCAGTAGTATAGGGGACAGCGCAACTAATGAAAAACTGTTTTTT.

The rearrangement joins TRBV5-1 to TRBJ2-2, with 7 bases identical to TRBD1. This CDR3 contains 14 residues. Germline-derived CDR1 and CDR2 are SGHRS and YFSETQ. After removal of 4 bases from V and 4 bases from J, the junction contained 4 bases not matched to a gene. The CDR3 loop reads CASSQGQITGELFF. CDR3 nucleotides: TGCGCCAGCAGCCAGGGACAGATCACCGGGGAGCTGTTTTTT.

This chain connects TRBV29-1 to TRBJ2-3; perhaps TRBD2 as D (5 bases). V was clipped by 4 bases and J by 3 bases, with 11 bases between them. The CDR3 length is 13 residues. From germline, CDR1 is SQVTM and CDR2 ANQGSEA. The CDR3 reads CSVGAGLTDTQYF. The CDR3 nucleotides read TGCAGCGTTGGGGCGGGCCTGACAGATACGCAGTATTTT.